This T cell receptor beta chain was observed in a study of technical replicates of blood from a few donors. Generated by immunoSEQ multiplex PCR, the TCRdb table keeps only in-frame clones and is missing some. The sample has about 73,000 clones, 93% seen once. The CDR3 sequence is 15 residues long. Trimming cost V 4 bases and J 6 bases; bases outside gene matches: 6. Germline CDR1 and CDR2: MNHNS and SASEGT. The receptor comes from a human donor in good health. Sequencing used T cells isolated from PBMCs. V gene TRBV6-1 combines with J gene TRBJ1-6; 7 bases map to TRBD1. In nucleotides, the CDR3 is TGTGCCAGCAGTGGCCAGACAGGGAGTAATTCACCCCTCCACTTT. Amino acids: CASSGQTGSNSPLHF.